In this sample, the clone carrying this TCR beta chain turned up once. The data stem from a study of cytomegalovirus exposure and HLA in healthy donors. PCR amplification relied on 60 Vbeta primers (plus 13 Jbeta primers). The assay was immunoSEQ multiplex PCR, and TCRdb's table has in-frame clones only and misses some. Of about 190,000 clones listed, just under 75% are singletons. V was pared by 7 bases and J by 1 base, with 16 bases between. Germline CDR1 and CDR2: SQVTM and ANQGSEA. The CDR3 covers 14 residues. The TCR comes from a man aged 30 to 39 in good health and CMV-seropositive. The J gene is TRBJ1-1, the V gene TRBV29-1; D is possibly TRBD1 (6 bases). The sequenced sample was PBMCs. The CDR3 region is CSGVTGYKNTEAFF. CDR3 DNA: TGCAGCGGCGTAACAGGGTACAAGAACACTGAAGCTTTCTTT.